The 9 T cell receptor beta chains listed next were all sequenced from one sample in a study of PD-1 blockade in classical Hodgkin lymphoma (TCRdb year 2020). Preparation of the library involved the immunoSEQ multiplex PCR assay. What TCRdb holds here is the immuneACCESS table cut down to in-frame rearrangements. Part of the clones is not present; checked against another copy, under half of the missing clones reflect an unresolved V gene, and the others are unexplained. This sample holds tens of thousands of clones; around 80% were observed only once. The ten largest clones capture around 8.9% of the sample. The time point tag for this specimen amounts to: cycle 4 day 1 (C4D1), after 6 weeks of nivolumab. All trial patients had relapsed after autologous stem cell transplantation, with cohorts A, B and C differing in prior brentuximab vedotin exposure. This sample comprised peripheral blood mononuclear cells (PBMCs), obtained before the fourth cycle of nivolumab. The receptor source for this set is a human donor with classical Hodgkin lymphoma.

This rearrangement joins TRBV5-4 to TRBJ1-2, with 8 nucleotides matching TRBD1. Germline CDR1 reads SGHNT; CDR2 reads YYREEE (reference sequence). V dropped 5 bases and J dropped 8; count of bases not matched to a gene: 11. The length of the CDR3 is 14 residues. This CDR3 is CASRSAGGAGGYTF. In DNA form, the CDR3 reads TGTGCCAGCAGGTCGGCAGGGGGCGCGGGAGGCTACACCTTC.

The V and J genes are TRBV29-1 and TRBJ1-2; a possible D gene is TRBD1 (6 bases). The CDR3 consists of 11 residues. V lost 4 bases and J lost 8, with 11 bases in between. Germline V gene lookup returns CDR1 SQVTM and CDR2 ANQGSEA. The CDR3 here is CSVAGGRGYTF. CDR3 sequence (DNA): TGCAGCGTTGCCGGGGGCAGAGGCTACACCTTC.

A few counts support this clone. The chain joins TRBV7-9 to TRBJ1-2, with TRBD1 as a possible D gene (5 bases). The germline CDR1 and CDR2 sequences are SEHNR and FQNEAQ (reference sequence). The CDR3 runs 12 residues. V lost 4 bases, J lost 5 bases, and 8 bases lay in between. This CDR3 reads CASSSGLYGYTF. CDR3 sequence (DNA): TGTGCCAGCAGCTCGGGGCTATATGGCTACACCTTC.

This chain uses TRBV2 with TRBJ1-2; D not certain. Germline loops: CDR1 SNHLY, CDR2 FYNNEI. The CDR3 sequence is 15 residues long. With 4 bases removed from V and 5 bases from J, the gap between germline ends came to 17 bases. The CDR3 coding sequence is TGTGCCAGCAGTGTGTTTCCGGGCCCAAGGTATGGCTACACCTTC. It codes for CASSVFPGPRYGYTF.

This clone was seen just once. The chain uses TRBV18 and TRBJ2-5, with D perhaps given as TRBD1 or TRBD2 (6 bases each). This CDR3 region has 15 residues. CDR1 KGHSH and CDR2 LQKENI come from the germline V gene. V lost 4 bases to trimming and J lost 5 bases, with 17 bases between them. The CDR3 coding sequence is TGTGCCAGCTCACGGGAGGACAGATGGTACGAGACCCAGTACTTC. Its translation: CASSREDRWYETQYF.

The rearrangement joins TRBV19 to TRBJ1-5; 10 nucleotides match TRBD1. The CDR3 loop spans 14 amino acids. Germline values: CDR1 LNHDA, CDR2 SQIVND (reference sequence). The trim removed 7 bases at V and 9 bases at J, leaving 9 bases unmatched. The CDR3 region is CASTPDRGDGPQHF. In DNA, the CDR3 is TGTGCCAGTACCCCGGACAGGGGGGATGGGCCCCAGCATTTT. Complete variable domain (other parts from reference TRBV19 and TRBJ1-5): DGGITQSPKYLFRKEGQNVTLSCEQNLNHDAMYWYRQDPGQGLRLIYYSQIVNDFQKGDIAEGYSVSREKKESFPLTVTSAQKNPTAFYLCASTPDRGDGPQHFGDGTRLSIL.

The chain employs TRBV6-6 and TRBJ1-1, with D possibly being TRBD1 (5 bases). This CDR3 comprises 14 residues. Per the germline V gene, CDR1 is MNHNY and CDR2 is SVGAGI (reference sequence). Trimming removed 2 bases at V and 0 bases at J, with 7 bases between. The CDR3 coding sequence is TGTGCCAGCAGTTACGGGGGTATGAACACTGAAGCTTTCTTT. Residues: CASSYGGMNTEAFF.

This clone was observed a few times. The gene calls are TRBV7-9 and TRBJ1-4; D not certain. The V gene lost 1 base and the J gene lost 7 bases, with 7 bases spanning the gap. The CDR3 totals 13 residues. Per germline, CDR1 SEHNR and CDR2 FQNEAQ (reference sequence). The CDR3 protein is CASSLEDGEKLFF. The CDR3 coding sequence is TGTGCCAGCAGCTTAGAGGACGGTGAAAAACTGTTTTTT.

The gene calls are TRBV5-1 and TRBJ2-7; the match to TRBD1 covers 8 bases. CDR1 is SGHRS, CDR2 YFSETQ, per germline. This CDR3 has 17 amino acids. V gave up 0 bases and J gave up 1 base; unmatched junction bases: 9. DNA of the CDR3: TGCGCCAGCAGCTTGGGGCCCAGGGGGCAGAGGTCCTACGAGCAGTACTTC. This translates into CASSLGPRGQRSYEQYF.